Listed below are T cell receptor beta chains from one sample, sequenced in a study of blood T cell repertoires in COVID-19. Sequencing was performed with immunoSEQ multiplex PCR; in TCRdb, only in-frame clones are kept and a portion is missing. The sample lists 200,000 or so clones; about nine tenths were seen once. The material sequenced was PBMCs or T cells enriched from blood (not recorded which). The receptor set was obtained from a woman aged 25 to 39 who had recovered from COVID-19. Both conserved end residues are part of each CDR3. Each record gives: clone size, J gene, CDR3 length, V gene, D gene, CDR3 DNA, CDR3 protein. A D gene is named only where the DNA matches it firmly. The size field is filled for only some rows; it gives once, few, many or a size class.

once,TRBJ2-1,14,TRBV3-1/TRBV3-2,-,TGTGCCAGCAGCCTGGGCAGGGGAGTGAATGAGCAGTTCTTC,CASSLGRGVNEQFF
-,TRBJ1-5,13,TRBV5-1,-,TGCGCCAGCAGCTTGACAGCCAATCAGCCCCAGCATTTT,CASSLTANQPQHF
-,TRBJ2-5,13,TRBV12-3/TRBV12-4,TRBD1,TGTGCCAGCACCCCGACAGGGTATGAGACCCAGTACTTC,CASTPTGYETQYF
-,TRBJ2-1,16,TRBV7-3,TRBD2,TGTGCCAGCAGCTTAAAGGGGACTAGCGGACACAATGAGCAGTTCTTC,CASSLKGTSGHNEQFF
-,TRBJ1-5,15,TRBV18,-,TGTGCCAGCTCACCGACAGTTAATAGCAATCAGCCCCAGCATTTT,CASSPTVNSNQPQHF
-,TRBJ1-2,16,TRBV21-1,-,TGTGCCAGCAGCAAAATAAGGGGGCAGGGTGAGTATGGCTACACCTTC,CASSKIRGQGEYGYTF
-,TRBJ1-6,17,TRBV6-2/TRBV6-3,TRBD1,TGTGCCAGCAGTTACTCGAGATATAGGGGGCTTTACTCACCCCTCCACTTT,CASSYSRYRGLYSPLHF
-,TRBJ1-2,14,TRBV10-3,TRBD1,TGTGCCATCAATCAACAGGGGGGTTACTATGGCTACACCTTC,CAINQQGGYYGYTF
-,TRBJ2-6,14,TRBV12-5,TRBD1,TGTGCTAGTGGTTTGGGGACAGGGGAAAACGTCCTGACTTTC,CASGLGTGENVLTF
-,TRBJ2-7,15,TRBV12-5,TRBD2,TGTGCTAGTGGTTTTGGCGGGGGGGCCTGGGACGAGCAGTACTTC,CASGFGGGAWDEQYF
-,TRBJ1-4,14,TRBV13,-,TGTGCCAGCAGCCCCCGCGGGGGGGAAGAAAAACTGTTTTTT,CASSPRGGEEKLFF
-,TRBJ1-2,16,TRBV6-6,-,TGTGCCAGCAGTTACTCGGACACAGGGCTAGGCTATGGCTACACCTTC,CASSYSDTGLGYGYTF
-,TRBJ1-6,14,TRBV4-1,-,TGCGCCAGCAGCCACCTATCGGGTTATTCACCCCTCCACTTT,CASSHLSGYSPLHF
-,TRBJ1-1,14,TRBV6-2/TRBV6-3,-,TGTGCCAGCACTTACTCAGGGAGGGTCACTGAAGCTTTCTTT,CASTYSGRVTEAFF
-,TRBJ2-1,16,TRBV7-2,TRBD1,TGTGCCAGCAGTGGGACAGGCCAAAGCTCCTACAATGAGCAGTTCTTC,CASSGTGQSSYNEQFF
-,TRBJ2-3,12,TRBV14,-,TGTGCCAGCAGCCCTTTTTTAGATACGCAGTATTTT,CASSPFLDTQYF
-,TRBJ1-1,12,TRBV25-1,-,TGTGCCAGCATAAGGGAGCCCGCGGACGCTTTCTTT,CASIREPADAFF
-,TRBJ1-5,12,TRBV23-1,-,TGCGCCAGCAGTCAAAGGGGTCAGCCCCAGCATTTT,CASSQRGQPQHF
-,TRBJ2-2,12,TRBV6-5,TRBD1,TGTGCCAGCAGGGACAGGGCCGGGGAGCTGTTTTTT,CASRDRAGELFF
-,TRBJ1-5,16,TRBV19,-,TGTGCCAGTAGCCCGGGGAGCCGGTCGGGCAATCAGCCCCAGCATTTT,CASSPGSRSGNQPQHF
-,TRBJ1-1,15,TRBV4-3,-,TGCGCCAGCAGCCAAGTGGGGGGACTGAACACTGAAGCTTTCTTT,CASSQVGGLNTEAFF
-,TRBJ2-5,14,TRBV5-4,-,TGTGCCAGCAGCTCGACAGGCCGCAGAGAGACCCAGTACTTC,CASSSTGRRETQYF
-,TRBJ1-2,12,TRBV7-9,-,TGTGCCAGCAGCTTCCCGCTGGAGGGCTACACCTTC,CASSFPLEGYTF
-,TRBJ1-2,16,TRBV5-1,-,TGCGCCAGCAGCTTGACACCCGCCCGGGTAAACTATGGCTACACCTTC,CASSLTPARVNYGYTF
-,TRBJ2-3,16,TRBV7-3,-,TGTGCCAGCAGCTTAAACGGACTCCCCGGCACAGATACGCAGTATTTT,CASSLNGLPGTDTQYF
-,TRBJ2-6,12,TRBV3-1/TRBV3-2,-,TGTGCCAGCACCCTTGGGGCCAACGTCCTGACTTTC,CASTLGANVLTF
once,TRBJ1-5,14,TRBV3-1/TRBV3-2,TRBD1,TGTGCCAGCCGGGGGACAGGGGGTAATCAGCCCCAGCATTTT,CASRGTGGNQPQHF
-,TRBJ2-3,17,TRBV4-2,TRBD1,TGTGCCAGCAGCCAAGATCCCCGGACAGGGGAGGCGGATACGCAGTATTTT,CASSQDPRTGEADTQYF
-,TRBJ1-1,15,TRBV7-9,TRBD1,TGTGCCAGCAGAGCCGGGACAGGGATTAAGACTGAAGCTTTCTTT,CASRAGTGIKTEAFF
-,TRBJ2-5,16,TRBV7-3,TRBD2,TGTGCCAGCAGCCCCCGCGGGGCGGGGGGGCACGAGACCCAGTACTTC,CASSPRGAGGHETQYF
-,TRBJ2-5,15,TRBV6-5,TRBD1,TGTGCCAGCAGTAAAATAACACAGGGGCAGGAGACCCAGTACTTC,CASSKITQGQETQYF
-,TRBJ2-1,11,TRBV7-9,-,TGTGCCAGCAGCATACAAATAGAGCAGTTCTTC,CASSIQIEQFF
-,TRBJ1-1,15,TRBV3-1/TRBV3-2,-,TGTGCCAGCAGCCAGCACCAGGCTACGAACACTGAAGCTTTCTTT,CASSQHQATNTEAFF
-,TRBJ2-2,12,TRBV12-5,-,TGTGCTTCCTATAGGAGGACCGGGGAGCTGTTTTTT,CASYRRTGELFF
-,TRBJ2-3,13,TRBV29-1,-,TGCAGCGTTTTGGGGGGTGACACAGATACGCAGTATTTT,CSVLGGDTDTQYF
-,TRBJ2-2,18,TRBV27,TRBD2,TGTGCCAGCAGTTTCGGACTAGCGGGTAAAACGAACACCGGGGAGCTGTTTTTT,CASSFGLAGKTNTGELFF
-,TRBJ1-1,15,TRBV7-2,-,TGTGCCAGCAGCCCCCCGGGTAGAATGAACACTGAAGCTTTCTTT,CASSPPGRMNTEAFF
once,TRBJ1-5,17,TRBV4-1,TRBD1,TGCGCCAGCAGCCCCGAAACAGGGGGATATAGCAATCAGCCCCAGCATTTT,CASSPETGGYSNQPQHF
-,TRBJ1-6,15,TRBV4-3,TRBD1,TGCGCCAGCAGCCAGGACGACAGGGAGGTTTCACCCCTCCACTTT,CASSQDDREVSPLHF
-,TRBJ1-1,16,TRBV27,TRBD1,TGTGCCAGCAAAAGGATAGGACAGGGGGCGAACACTGAAGCTTTCTTT,CASKRIGQGANTEAFF